This T cell receptor (beta chain) stems from a study of response to subunit inactivated influenza vaccine. As regards this clonotype: Its antigen is unknown.

Notes on the study in general: The authors suggested that every seasonal influenza vaccination recruits few new T cells.

The CDR3 sequence is 16 residues long. The germline V gene has CDR1 LGHDT and CDR2 YNNKEL (reference sequence). V gave up 1 base and J gave up 5 bases, with 17 bases separating them. TCRdb processed the RT-PCR reads anew with MiXCR; each CDR3 protein has one entry. In the table there are around 580,000 distinct CDR3 sequences, about 14% of which are singletons. The sequence derives from a man aged 50 or older who received an inactivated influenza vaccine. The sequencing here drew on PBMCs from blood, taken 12 days after vaccination. V and J are TRBV3-1 and TRBJ2-5; no reliable D call. CDR3 in DNA: TGTGCCAGCAGCCAAGCCTATACTAATGGAGTCGAGACCCAGTACTTC. The encoded protein is CASSQAYTNGVETQYF.